The rows below give T cell receptor beta chains drawn from one sample of a study of OX40 agonist ivuxolimab in advanced cancers. Clones were read by immunoSEQ multiplex PCR, and TCRdb kept only the in-frame ones, dropping some. The sample lists tens of thousands of clones; roughly three quarters were seen once. The sequenced sample was CD4+ or CD8+ T cells sorted from blood, obtained in a trial of the OX40 agonist ivuxolimab. The receptors here all came from an adult with an advanced solid tumor such as melanoma, head and neck, liver or kidney cancer. Both conserved end residues are part of each CDR3. Fields, in order: V gene, D gene, J gene, clone size, CDR3 protein, CDR3 DNA. D genes are given only for firm matches. Clone size is not always given. Where it is, it says once, few, many or a class for expanded clones.

v_call: TRBV6-1
d_call: .
j_call: TRBJ2-5
clone_size: .
cdr3_aa: CASSPSQGEEETQYF
cdr3_nt: TGTGCCAGCAGTCCCAGTCAAGGGGAAGAAGAGACCCAGTACTTC

v_call: TRBV30
d_call: .
j_call: TRBJ1-3
clone_size: .
cdr3_aa: CAWSSPTVSGNTIYF
cdr3_nt: TGTGCCTGGAGTTCCCCGACAGTATCTGGAAACACCATATATTTT

v_call: TRBV19
d_call: .
j_call: TRBJ1-5
clone_size: .
cdr3_aa: CASSILGGTGNQPQHF
cdr3_nt: TGTGCCAGTAGTATTCTCGGGGGAACGGGCAATCAGCCCCAGCATTTT

v_call: TRBV20-1
d_call: .
j_call: TRBJ2-3
clone_size: .
cdr3_aa: CSASRGTQYF
cdr3_nt: TGCAGTGCTAGCCGGGGAACGCAGTATTTT

v_call: TRBV5-4
d_call: .
j_call: TRBJ1-2
clone_size: few
cdr3_aa: CASSFSYGYTF
cdr3_nt: TGTGCCAGCAGCTTTTCGTATGGCTACACCTTC

v_call: TRBV4-1
d_call: .
j_call: TRBJ2-1
clone_size: .
cdr3_aa: CASSQESSYNEQFF
cdr3_nt: TGCGCCAGCAGCCAAGAGAGCTCCTACAATGAGCAGTTCTTC

v_call: TRBV27
d_call: .
j_call: TRBJ1-4
clone_size: few
cdr3_aa: CASSLVSTNEKLFF
cdr3_nt: TGTGCCAGCAGTTTAGTCTCAACTAATGAAAAACTGTTTTTT

v_call: TRBV6-6
d_call: TRBD2
j_call: TRBJ2-7
clone_size: once
cdr3_aa: CASSYPGVAGAYEQYF
cdr3_nt: TGTGCCAGCAGTTACCCTGGGGTAGCGGGAGCCTACGAGCAGTACTTC

v_call: TRBV6-1
d_call: TRBD2
j_call: TRBJ2-7
clone_size: .
cdr3_aa: CASMGTSGSHEQYF
cdr3_nt: TGTGCCAGCATGGGGACTAGCGGGAGCCACGAGCAGTACTTC

v_call: TRBV5-6
d_call: .
j_call: TRBJ1-5
clone_size: .
cdr3_aa: CASSFGLGGQDQPQHF
cdr3_nt: TGTGCCAGCAGCTTTGGACTTGGGGGGCAGGATCAGCCCCAGCATTTT

v_call: TRBV5-4
d_call: TRBD2
j_call: TRBJ2-1
clone_size: .
cdr3_aa: CASSLTSGDEQFF
cdr3_nt: TGTGCCAGCAGCTTGACTAGCGGGGATGAGCAGTTCTTC

v_call: TRBV6-5
d_call: .
j_call: TRBJ1-5
clone_size: few
cdr3_aa: CASGTNNQPQHF
cdr3_nt: TGTGCCAGCGGGACGAACAATCAGCCCCAGCATTTT

v_call: TRBV18
d_call: TRBD1
j_call: TRBJ2-5
clone_size: .
cdr3_aa: CASSTGADETQYF
cdr3_nt: TGTGCCAGCTCGACAGGGGCGGACGAGACCCAGTACTTC

v_call: TRBV4-3
d_call: .
j_call: TRBJ2-3
clone_size: few
cdr3_aa: CASSQGSRTDTQYF
cdr3_nt: TGCGCCAGCAGCCAAGGGAGCCGCACAGATACGCAGTATTTT

v_call: TRBV5-4
d_call: TRBD1
j_call: TRBJ2-3
clone_size: few
cdr3_aa: CASSPYATGSTDTQYF
cdr3_nt: TGTGCCAGCAGCCCCTACGCGACAGGGTCCACAGATACGCAGTATTTT

v_call: TRBV11-2
d_call: .
j_call: TRBJ1-1
clone_size: .
cdr3_aa: CASSFRFNTEAFF
cdr3_nt: TGTGCCAGCAGCTTTAGGTTTAACACTGAAGCTTTCTTT

v_call: TRBV4-1
d_call: TRBD1
j_call: TRBJ2-1
clone_size: .
cdr3_aa: CASSHAPGQKFYNEQFF
cdr3_nt: TGCGCCAGCAGCCACGCCCCGGGACAGAAGTTCTACAATGAGCAGTTCTTC

v_call: TRBV18
d_call: TRBD1
j_call: TRBJ2-1
clone_size: .
cdr3_aa: CASSLDRDEQFF
cdr3_nt: TGTGCCAGCTCACTTGACAGGGATGAGCAGTTCTTC

v_call: TRBV19
d_call: TRBD2
j_call: TRBJ2-1
clone_size: once
cdr3_aa: CASSPRASGSYEQFF
cdr3_nt: TGTGCCAGTAGTCCCCGAGCTAGCGGGAGCTATGAGCAGTTCTTC

v_call: TRBV19
d_call: TRBD1
j_call: TRBJ1-2
clone_size: .
cdr3_aa: CASRGLDRGINYGYTF
cdr3_nt: TGTGCCAGTAGGGGGCTCGACAGGGGGATCAACTATGGCTACACCTTC

v_call: TRBV4-1
d_call: .
j_call: TRBJ1-2
clone_size: .
cdr3_aa: CASSQGMDYGYTF
cdr3_nt: TGCGCCAGCAGCCAAGGTATGGACTATGGCTACACCTTC

v_call: TRBV5-1
d_call: .
j_call: TRBJ1-1
clone_size: .
cdr3_aa: CASSLGQMNTEAFF
cdr3_nt: TGCGCCAGCAGCTTGGGACAGATGAACACTGAAGCTTTCTTT

v_call: TRBV6-6
d_call: .
j_call: TRBJ1-6
clone_size: .
cdr3_aa: CASSTRDTPPLHF
cdr3_nt: TGTGCCAGCAGTACCCGGGACACTCCACCCCTCCACTTT

v_call: TRBV10-3
d_call: .
j_call: TRBJ1-2
clone_size: .
cdr3_aa: CAISAGRTVLGYTF
cdr3_nt: TGTGCCATCAGCGCGGGACGGACGGTTCTTGGCTACACCTTC

v_call: TRBV4-1
d_call: TRBD1
j_call: TRBJ1-6
clone_size: .
cdr3_aa: CASSQDSKGASPDSPLHF
cdr3_nt: TGCGCCAGCAGCCAAGATTCGAAGGGGGCAAGTCCGGATTCACCCCTCCACTTT

v_call: TRBV19
d_call: .
j_call: TRBJ1-2
clone_size: .
cdr3_aa: CASSISADNYGYTF
cdr3_nt: TGTGCCAGTAGTATCTCGGCAGATAACTATGGCTACACCTTC